This is a list of T cell receptor beta chains from one sample in a study of blood T cell repertoires in COVID-19. Measured with immunoSEQ multiplex PCR; TCRdb has only the in-frame clones, and not every one. Of 150,000 to 200,000 clones listed, roughly 79% were seen once; the top ten hold approximately 21%. The specimen sequenced was peripheral blood. Receptors originate from a woman aged 80 or older with acute or convalescent COVID-19. Each CDR3 is given with its conserved first and last residue. A D gene is named only where the DNA matches it firmly. Not every row has a clone size; where given, it reads once, few, many or a size class.

cdr3_length	clone_size	d_call	j_call	v_call	cdr3_nt	cdr3_aa
14	NA	TRBD2	TRBJ2-7	TRBV6-5	TGTGCCAGCAGTTACTTGGCGGGAGGCTACGAGCAGTACTTC	CASSYLAGGYEQYF
13	NA	NA	TRBJ2-1	TRBV9	TGTGCCAGCAGCGTATCGGGAACCAATGAGCAGTTCTTC	CASSVSGTNEQFF
14	NA	TRBD1	TRBJ1-1	TRBV11-3	TGTGCCAGCAGCTTAGGAGACAGGGACACTGAAGCTTTCTTT	CASSLGDRDTEAFF
12	NA	NA	TRBJ2-5	TRBV5-5	TGTGCCAGCAGCTTGGCCGAAGAGACCCAGTACTTC	CASSLAEETQYF
14	NA	NA	TRBJ1-5	TRBV5-4	TGTGCCAGCAGCTCAGACAGGAGCAATCAGCCCCAGCATTTT	CASSSDRSNQPQHF
14	NA	TRBD1	TRBJ2-7	TRBV12-5	TGTGCTAGTGGTCCCTGGACAGGGAGCCACGAGCAGTACTTC	CASGPWTGSHEQYF
14	NA	TRBD2	TRBJ2-7	TRBV5-4	TGTGCCAGCAGCTTGGCGGGGGGAGACTACGAGCAGTACTTC	CASSLAGGDYEQYF
16	few	NA	TRBJ2-6	TRBV19	TGTGCCAGTAGTATCGGGGGGCCCTCTGGGGCCAACGTCCTGACTTTC	CASSIGGPSGANVLTF
16	NA	NA	TRBJ1-4	TRBV3-1/TRBV3-2	TGTGCCAGCAGCCAAGAGGGGGCAGCAACTAATGAAAAACTGTTTTTT	CASSQEGAATNEKLFF
15	NA	NA	TRBJ2-7	TRBV5-5	TGTGCCAGCAGCCCCGAGAGGACAGCGTCCTACGAGCAGTACTTC	CASSPERTASYEQYF
15	NA	TRBD1	TRBJ2-3	TRBV7-2	TGTGCCAGCAGCTGGGGCGGACAGGGATCAGATACGCAGTATTTT	CASSWGGQGSDTQYF
16	NA	TRBD2	TRBJ2-3	TRBV6-5	TGTGCCAGCAGTTTGACCGGGACTAGCGCCACAGATACGCAGTATTTT	CASSLTGTSATDTQYF
17	NA	NA	TRBJ2-6	TRBV13	TGTGCCAGCAGCATAACCGGACGGGGCTCTGGGGCCAACGTCCTGACTTTC	CASSITGRGSGANVLTF
15	NA	TRBD1	TRBJ1-1	TRBV14	TGTGCCAGCAGCCAATTACAGGGGTTGGCCACTGAAGCTTTCTTT	CASSQLQGLATEAFF
14	NA	TRBD1	TRBJ1-1	TRBV10-2	TGCGCCAGCAGTAAAGGGGGCTTGAACACTGAAGCTTTCTTT	CASSKGGLNTEAFF
14	NA	NA	TRBJ1-2	TRBV6-6	TGTGCCAGCAGCCCCGGGTCTGCTAACTATGGCTACACCTTC	CASSPGSANYGYTF
14	NA	NA	TRBJ1-2	TRBV3-1/TRBV3-2	TGTGCCAGCAGCCAAGAACCGGGGGATTATGGCTACACCTTC	CASSQEPGDYGYTF
14	NA	NA	TRBJ1-1	TRBV19	TGTGCCTCAACCCCCGACAGGCCGAACACTGAAGCTTTCTTT	CASTPDRPNTEAFF
14	NA	NA	TRBJ2-7	TRBV5-1	TGCGCCAGCAGCTTGACATCGGGAGACGGCGAGCAGTACTTC	CASSLTSGDGEQYF
15	NA	TRBD2	TRBJ2-7	TRBV2	TGTGCCAGCAGTTGGACTAGCGGGATGGTATACGAGCAGTACTTC	CASSWTSGMVYEQYF
11	NA	NA	TRBJ2-1	TRBV12-3/TRBV12-4	TGTGCCAGCAGTCGCGGTCCTGAGCAGTTCTTC	CASSRGPEQFF
15	NA	TRBD2	TRBJ2-3	TRBV9	TGTGCCAGCAGCGTAGGCAGGTTAGCGGGAGATACGCAGTATTTT	CASSVGRLAGDTQYF
18	NA	TRBD1	TRBJ1-2	TRBV2	TGTGCCAGCAGTAGCGAGGAAGGGGGCGTTCTCCACATGGATGGCTACACCTTC	CASSSEEGGVLHMDGYTF
11	few	NA	TRBJ2-5	TRBV12-3/TRBV12-4	TGTGCCAGCAGGTCCCGGGAGACCCAGTACTTC	CASRSRETQYF
17	once	TRBD2	TRBJ2-2	TRBV5-1	TGCGCCAGCAGCTTCATCGGACTAGCGGGACCTACCGGGGAGCTGTTTTTT	CASSFIGLAGPTGELFF
17	NA	NA	TRBJ2-2	TRBV7-2	TGTGCCAGCAGCTTAAGACACGGCGGGACCAACACCGGGGAGCTGTTTTTT	CASSLRHGGTNTGELFF
15	NA	NA	TRBJ1-4	TRBV5-5	TGTGCCAGCAGCTTGGTCAGGGGTGCTAATGAAAAACTGTTTTTT	CASSLVRGANEKLFF
16	NA	TRBD2	TRBJ2-5	TRBV11-2	TGTGCCAGCAGCCCCGGACCGGGACTAGCAGATGGGACCCAGTACTTC	CASSPGPGLADGTQYF
16	NA	TRBD1	TRBJ1-2	TRBV9	TGTGCCAGCAGCCCCGGTCCCGGGACAGGCCGCTATGGCTACACCTTC	CASSPGPGTGRYGYTF
13	NA	NA	TRBJ1-6	TRBV9	TGTGCCAGCAGCGTAGGGAGGGCTTCACCCCTCCACTTT	CASSVGRASPLHF
15	once	NA	TRBJ1-6	TRBV2	TGTGCCAGCGGCGGGGAGAGCTCCTATAATTCACCCCTCCACTTT	CASGGESSYNSPLHF
14	NA	TRBD1	TRBJ1-5	TRBV6-6	TGTGCCAGCAGGTCCACAGGGGGCAATCAGCCCCAGCATTTT	CASRSTGGNQPQHF
16	few	TRBD1	TRBJ1-2	TRBV4-1	TGCGCCAGCAGCCAGGACCACTTACAGGGGAACTATGGCTACACCTTC	CASSQDHLQGNYGYTF
15	NA	TRBD2	TRBJ2-7	TRBV7-9	TGTGCCAGCAGCCGCGAGGGACTAGCGGGACGCGAGCAGTACTTC	CASSREGLAGREQYF